This TCR beta chain came from a study of blood T cell repertoires in COVID-19. Germline assignment: CDR1 KGHSH and CDR2 LQKENI. This CDR3 spans 15 amino acids. Trimming pared 0 bases from V and 4 bases from J, leaving 11 bases between. Original handling: Amplification of reference gene primers was used by the study to estimate nucleated cell counts. Sequencing was performed with immunoSEQ multiplex PCR; in TCRdb, only in-frame clones are kept and a portion is missing. Clone size and the V and J calls come from that table; the DNA yielded D and trimming. Among over 45,000 clones listed, roughly four fifths were seen once.

Sequenced: peripheral blood. This sequence joins TRBV18 and TRBJ2-3, with a tentative D call TRBD1 (5 bases). The receptor was derived from a man aged 55-75 years with active COVID-19. CDR3 coding DNA: TGTGCCAGCTCACCACCGATCTCAGGGTCAGATACGCAGTATTTT. It yields the protein CASSPPISGSDTQYF.